These 5 T cell receptor beta chains originate from one sample sequenced in a study of blood T cell repertoires in COVID-19 (dated by TCRdb to the early 2020s). The library was built by means of the immunoSEQ multiplex PCR assay. TCRdb provides this immuneACCESS table in a form limited to in-frame rearrangements. Some clones are lacking; in checked studies, under half of them reflect an unresolved V gene, and why the rest are absent is not known. Here the sample has 80,000 or so clones; about 80% occur a single time. The ten largest clones add up to 4% to 6% of the sample. The sequenced sample consisted of peripheral blood. These receptors originate from a woman in her sixties or seventies with acute or convalescent COVID-19.

V usage is TRBV6-2 or TRBV6-3 and J usage is TRBJ2-1, with D unclear. Trimming pared 6 bases from V and 7 bases from J, leaving 25 bases between. The germline V gene has CDR1 MNHEY and CDR2 SVGEGT. The CDR3 extends over 17 amino acids. The CDR3 DNA reads TGTGCCAGCAGCGGCGGAAACCGAATCGCGTTAAGTAATGAGCAGTTCTTC. Residues: CASSGGNRIALSNEQFF.

The chain joins TRBV4-2 to TRBJ1-1; 7 bases align to TRBD1. Germline CDR1 reads LGHNA; CDR2 reads YNFKEQ. The CDR3 is 15 amino acids. The V and J ends lost 0 bases and 5 bases, in that order; junction bases with no gene match: 6. The CDR3 coding sequence is TGTGCCAGCAGCCAAGATTTTGCAGGGGGGACTGAAGCTTTCTTT. Protein sequence: CASSQDFAGGTEAFF.

This sequence joins TRBV9 and TRBJ2-1; maybe TRBD2 (5 bases). The CDR3 has 17 residues. The germline V and J ends were trimmed by 3 bases and 0 bases, with 16 bases remaining between them. Looked up from germline, CDR1 is SGDLS and CDR2 is YYNGEE. In nucleotides, the CDR3 is TGTGCCAGCAGCGCATTCATTAGCGAGAGCTCCTACAATGAGCAGTTCTTC. Its translation is CASSAFISESSYNEQFF.

This chain links TRBV27 with TRBJ2-1; 7 positions agree with TRBD1. Germline V gene data show CDR1 as MNHEY and CDR2 as SMNVEV (reference sequence). J was trimmed by 9 bases and V by 7 bases; bases with no gene match: 9. The CDR3 is made up of 13 amino acids. The CDR3 DNA reads TGTGCCAGCACCAAGGACAGGCTAAGTGAGCAGTTCTTC. Its translation is CASTKDRLSEQFF.

The chain links TRBV6-1 to TRBJ1-6, with 7 bases fitting TRBD1. Germline CDR1 and CDR2: MNHNS and SASEGT. V lost 9 bases and J lost 4; bases outside the gene matches: 3. CDR3 size: 13 residues. CDR3 in amino acids: CASRQGYNSPLHF. The CDR3 DNA reads as TGTGCCAGTAGACAGGGTTATAATTCACCCCTCCACTTT.